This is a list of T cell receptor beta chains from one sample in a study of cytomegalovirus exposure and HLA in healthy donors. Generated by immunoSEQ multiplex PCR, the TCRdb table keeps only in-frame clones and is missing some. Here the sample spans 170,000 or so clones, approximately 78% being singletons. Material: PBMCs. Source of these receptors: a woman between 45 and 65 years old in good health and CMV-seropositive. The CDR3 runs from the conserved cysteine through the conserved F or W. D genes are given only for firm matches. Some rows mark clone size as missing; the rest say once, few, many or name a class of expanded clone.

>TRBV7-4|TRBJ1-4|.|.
CAGSLAHSLNEKLFF
TGTGCCGGCAGCTTAGCTCACAGCCTAAATGAAAAACTGTTTTTT
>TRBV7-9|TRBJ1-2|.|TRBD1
CASSLRQGAYGYTF
TGTGCCAGCAGCCTAAGACAGGGGGCCTATGGCTACACCTTC
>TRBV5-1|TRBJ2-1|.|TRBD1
CASSPQGVTNEQFF
TGCGCCAGCAGCCCCCAGGGGGTCACCAATGAGCAGTTCTTC
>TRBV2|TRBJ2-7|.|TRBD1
CARGTGKGKSYEQYF
TGTGCCAGAGGGACAGGGAAAGGAAAGAGCTACGAGCAGTACTTC
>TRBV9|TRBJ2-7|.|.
CASSVGGQAYEQYF
TGTGCCAGCAGCGTAGGAGGACAAGCCTACGAGCAGTACTTC
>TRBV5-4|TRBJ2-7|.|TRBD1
CASRETGGFYEQYF
TGTGCCAGCAGGGAGACAGGGGGCTTCTACGAGCAGTACTTC
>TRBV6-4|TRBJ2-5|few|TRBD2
CASSDSRGRGGRIGETQYF
TGTGCCAGCAGTGACTCGCGCGGGCGGGGGGGCCGTATCGGTGAGACCCAGTACTTC
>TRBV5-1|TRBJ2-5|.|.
CASGGVFEETQYF
TGCGCCAGCGGAGGCGTGTTTGAAGAGACCCAGTACTTC
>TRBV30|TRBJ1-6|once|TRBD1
CAWRPDRANSPLHF
TGTGCCTGGAGACCGGACAGGGCTAATTCACCCCTCCACTTT
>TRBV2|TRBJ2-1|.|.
CASKATVAHEQFF
TGTGCCAGCAAGGCGACAGTAGCCCACGAGCAGTTCTTC
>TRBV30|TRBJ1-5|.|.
CAWSRDINQPQHF
TGTGCCTGGAGTAGGGACATCAATCAGCCCCAGCATTTT
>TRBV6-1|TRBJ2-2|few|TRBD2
CASLAGENTGELFF
TGTGCCAGCCTAGCGGGAGAGAACACCGGGGAGCTGTTTTTT
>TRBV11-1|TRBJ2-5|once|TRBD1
CASSLAAGRQGWKGQYF
TGTGCCAGCAGCTTAGCGGCGGGTCGACAGGGTTGGAAGGGCCAGTACTTC
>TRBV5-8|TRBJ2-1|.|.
CASSSWTAYNEQFF
TGTGCCAGCAGCTCTTGGACAGCCTACAATGAGCAGTTCTTC
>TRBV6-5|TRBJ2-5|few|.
CASSYSLGAVGETQYF
TGTGCCAGCAGTTACTCATTAGGAGCCGTAGGAGAGACCCAGTACTTC
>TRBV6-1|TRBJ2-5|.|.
CASSDRAETQYF
TGTGCCAGCAGTGACAGGGCAGAGACCCAGTACTTC
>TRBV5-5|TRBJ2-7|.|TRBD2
CASSPSGVSYEQYF
TGTGCCAGCAGCCCTAGCGGGGTCTCCTACGAGCAGTACTTC
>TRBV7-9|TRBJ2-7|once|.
CASSPSLAAVDEQYF
TGTGCCAGCAGCCCAAGCTTAGCGGCAGTGGACGAGCAGTACTTC
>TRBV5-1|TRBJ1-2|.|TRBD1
CASSAPGQESLSNYGYTF
TGCGCCAGCAGCGCCCCGGGACAGGAATCATTATCTAACTATGGCTACACCTTC
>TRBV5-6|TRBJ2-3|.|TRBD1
CASSSRDSHTQYF
TGTGCCAGCAGCTCCCGGGACAGTCATACGCAGTATTTT
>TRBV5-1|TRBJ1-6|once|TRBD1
CASSSEGQGGPLSPLHF
TGCGCCAGCAGCTCAGAGGGACAGGGGGGACCCTTGTCACCCCTCCACTTT
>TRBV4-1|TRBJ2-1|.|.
CASTEGDEQFF
TGCGCCAGCACCGAAGGGGATGAGCAGTTCTTC
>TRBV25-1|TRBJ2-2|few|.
CASEKQPNTGELFF
TGTGCCAGCGAGAAACAGCCGAACACCGGGGAGCTGTTTTTT
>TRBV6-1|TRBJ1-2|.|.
CASSPPGNYGYTF
TGTGCCAGCAGTCCCCCGGGTAACTATGGCTACACCTTC
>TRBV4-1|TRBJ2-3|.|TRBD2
CASSPSGGGTDTQYF
TGCGCCAGCAGTCCGAGCGGGGGTGGAACAGATACGCAGTATTTT
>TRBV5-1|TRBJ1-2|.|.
CASSLAGGERYGYTF
TGCGCCAGCAGCTTGGCCGGAGGAGAGCGGTATGGCTACACCTTC
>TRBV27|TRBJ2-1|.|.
CASSPRGGYYNEQFF
TGTGCCAGCAGCCCTAGGGGCGGTTACTACAATGAGCAGTTCTTC
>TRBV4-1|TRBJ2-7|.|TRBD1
CASSQTGQRYEQYF
TGCGCCAGCAGCCAAACGGGACAGCGCTACGAGCAGTACTTC
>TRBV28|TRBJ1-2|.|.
CASSSVYGYTF
TGTGCCAGCAGTTCCGTTTATGGCTACACCTTC
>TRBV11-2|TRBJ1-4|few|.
CASRPGHFNEKLFF
TGTGCCAGCAGACCGGGACACTTTAATGAAAAACTGTTTTTT
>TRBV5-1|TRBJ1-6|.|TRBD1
CASSLGHTGGGSPLHF
TGCGCCAGCAGCTTGGGGCATACAGGGGGCGGTTCACCCCTCCACTTT
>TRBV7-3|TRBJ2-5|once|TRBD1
CASSYQDRQETQYF
TGTGCCAGCAGCTACCAGGACAGGCAAGAGACCCAGTACTTC
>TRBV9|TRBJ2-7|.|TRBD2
CASSRTSGGADEQYF
TGTGCCAGCAGCCGCACTAGCGGGGGGGCCGACGAGCAGTACTTC
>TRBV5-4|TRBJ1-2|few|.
CASRGPWEVYGYTF
TGTGCCAGCAGGGGACCCTGGGAGGTCTACGGCTACACCTTC